The clone carrying this T cell receptor (beta chain) was recorded once. No antigen is known for it. PCR involved 60 Vbeta and 13 Jbeta primers. The table came from immunoSEQ multiplex PCR; TCRdb's copy has only in-frame clones and leaves some out. The sample has 150,000 to 200,000 clones, about three quarters seen once. The sample is drawn from a study of cytomegalovirus exposure and HLA in healthy donors. The study's findings and limits: Cytomegalovirus association was listed for about 150 TCR beta chains. Information on immune exposure was restricted to one variable (CMV serostatus).

Sequencing was done on a sample of PBMCs. The TCR originated in a female donor in good health and CMV-seronegative.

Written as DNA, the CDR3 is TGTGCCAGCAGTCGCGGCCTAGCGGGGGTCACAGATACGCAGTATTTT. It codes for CASSRGLAGVTDTQYF. The chain employs TRBV6-6 and TRBJ2-3; 10 bases align to TRBD2. The CDR3 covers 16 residues. Trimming removed 5 bases from V and 2 bases from J; junction bases left unmatched: 7. Looked up from germline, CDR1 is MNHNY and CDR2 is SVGAGI (reference sequence).